This T cell receptor beta chain derives from a study of T cell changes during pregnancy in multiple sclerosis. Produced via immunoSEQ multiplex PCR; TCRdb's table is partial and in-frame only. The sample shows about 22,000 clones, 75% to 95% of them seen only once. CDR3 length equals 17 residues. Trimming stripped 2 bases from V and 0 bases from J, with 14 bases between. CDR1 and CDR2 (germline): SGHVS, FNYEAQ. The chain employs TRBV7-6 and TRBJ2-1; D possibly corresponds to TRBD2 (5 bases). The input for sequencing was CD4+ T cells from peripheral blood mononuclear cells, taken in the third trimester of pregnancy. This TCR was sampled from a female donor in good health, enrolled as a control in a pregnancy study. DNA for the CDR3: TGTGCCAGCAGCTTAAGCGGATCGGGGTCCTCCTACAATGAGCAGTTCTTC. Encoded protein: CASSLSGSGSSYNEQFF.